This T cell receptor beta chain was recovered during a study of T cell responses to AZD1222 COVID-19 vaccine. Study outcomes and limitations: Of spike-specific TCRs, nearly half reportedly target regions left unmutated in variants. Donors were largely white British and mainly female; clonal diversity was possibly underestimated.

Germline CDR1 is LNHDA and CDR2 is SQIVND (reference sequence). This CDR3 has 16 amino acids. Deletions cut 2 bases from V and 4 bases from J, with 17 bases between. This clone was seen only once. As yet, its antigen is unknown. TCRdb keeps only in-frame clones here, not all; method: immunoSEQ multiplex PCR. The table records roughly 120,000 clones, over 75% of them present only once. Sample: peripheral blood, taken on day 0 of AZD1222 vaccination. The origin of this receptor is an adult in good health. The V and J genes are TRBV19 and TRBJ1-1; possible D gene TRBD1, 6 bases. CDR3 protein: CASSISGTNRATEAFF. CDR3 sequence (DNA): TGTGCCAGTAGTATATCCGGGACGAACAGGGCCACTGAAGCTTTCTTT. Looking up the rest from reference TRBV19 and TRBJ1-1 gives the full variable domain: DGGITQSPKYLFRKEGQNVTLSCEQNLNHDAMYWYRQDPGQGLRLIYYSQIVNDFQKGDIAEGYSVSREKKESFPLTVTSAQKNPTAFYLCASSISGTNRATEAFFGQGTRLTVV.